This TCR beta chain was sequenced during a study of CD8 T cells in Susac syndrome. An input of roughly 0.45 to 1 ug of RNA was subjected to reverse transcription using random hexamers. TCRdb redid the calling of the immunoSEQ multiplex PCR reads with MiXCR, one entry per CDR3 protein. The data contain about 280,000 distinct CDR3 sequences, 70% to 90% of them singletons. Per germline, CDR1 LGHDT and CDR2 YNNKEL (reference sequence). Trimming shortened V by 6 bases and J by 0 bases, and 12 bases separated the two germline ends. The CDR3 covers 15 residues. This clonotype was seen a few times. The authors carried out high-throughput sequencing of TCR beta. They applied it to CD8+ and CD4+ T cells obtained from blood. TEMRA cells were enriched by FACS, and CD4+ and CD8+ T cells were negatively isolated.

This receptor was identified in a human donor with multiple sclerosis. This chain connects TRBV3-1 to TRBJ2-4, with TRBD2 as a possible D gene (6 bases). The sequenced material came from CD8+ T cells from PBMCs. The CDR3 sequence: CASSQPGLAKNIQYF. CDR3 sequence (DNA): TGTGCCAGCAGTCAGCCGGGACTAGCCAAAAACATTCAGTACTTC. The full variable domain, rest sourced from reference TRBV3-1 and TRBJ2-4, is DTAVSQTPKYLVTQMGNDKSIKCEQNLGHDTMYWYKQDSKKFLKIMFSYNNKELIINETVPNRFSPKSPDKAHLNLHINSLELGDSAVYFCASSQPGLAKNIQYFGAGTRLSVL.